This T cell receptor beta chain was found in a study of control samples from healthy donors and cancer patients. The repertoire was sequenced with immunoSEQ multiplex PCR; TCRdb's copy has only in-frame clones and lacks some. The sample shows under 65,000 clones, just over 85% of them seen only once. Trimming stripped 11 bases from V and 2 bases from J, with 12 bases between. The V gene's germline CDR1 is MDHEN and CDR2 SYDVKM. The CDR3 totals 13 residues. Sequencing was performed on PBMCs. J is TRBJ2-2 and V is TRBV28; D may be TRBD1 (5 bases). This TCR came from a woman between 50 and 59 years old with lung cancer. CDR3 sequence: CAAQGFNTGELFF. The CDR3 region has the DNA TGTGCCGCGCAGGGATTTAACACCGGGGAGCTGTTTTTT. Full variable domain (remainder filled in from reference TRBV28 and TRBJ2-2): DVKVTQSSRYLVKRTGEKVFLECVQDMDHENMFWYRQDPGLGLRLIYFSYDVKMKEKGDIPEGYSVSREKKERFSLILESASTNQTSMYLCAAQGFNTGELFFGEGSRLTVL.